Here is one T cell receptor beta chain with its context. Its matching antigen is unknown. This may be a read error, as it is one base from a much larger clone. Full-length variable regions came from constant-region reverse primers plus semi-nested Nested Universal Primer A PCR. TCRdb called the 5' RACE reads again in MiXCR, with one record for every CDR3 protein. The table shows fewer than 12,000 distinct CDR3 sequences, with 15% to 20% occurring only once. Germline V gene sequence: CDR1 SGHRS, CDR2 YFSETQ. The CDR3 has 12 amino acids. Trimming pared 2 bases from V and 10 bases from J, leaving 10 bases between. Study conclusions and caveats: Tumor Tregs overlapped most with tumor, then blood, naive CD4+ cells. The larger-cohort validation was restricted to a single TCR beta V-J rearrangement rather than whole repertoires. The TCR gene usage of tumor memory CD4+ T cells clustered together with blood and lymph node memory CD4+ cells and with lymph node naive CD4+ cells.

Cells sorted as Tregs were CD4+, CD25+ and CD127-/low. Sequencing was done on a sample of Tregs sorted from a lymph node. The origin of this receptor is a female donor with breast cancer. This chain connects TRBV5-1 to TRBJ2-1; D ambiguous. DNA of the CDR3: TGCGCCAGCAGCTTTCGAGGAAAGGAGCAGTTCTTC. As protein: CASSFRGKEQFF.